The 9 T cell receptor beta chains below were found in one sample sequenced in a study of T cell repertoires in cytomegalovirus infection. TCRdb processed the reads anew with MiXCR; each CDR3 protein has one entry. The data contain hundreds of thousands of distinct CDR3 sequences, less than 40% of them singletons. No cognate antigen is known for these TCRs. The sequences come from cultured CD8+ T cells from PBMCs, collected from culture after CMV antigen stimulation. These receptors all stem from a human donor in good health (CMV status not recorded). Some clones in this sample may be carry-over from other donors' samples.

On this clonotype: This sequence may be a read error, since a much larger clone differs from it by one base. The V and J genes are TRBV7-3 and TRBJ1-5; no reliable D call. This CDR3 is built from 15 residues. Germline CDR1 reads SGHTA; CDR2 reads FQGTGA. Trimming took off 5 bases at V and 0 bases at J, with 11 bases between the two ends. This CDR3 reads CASSQFEVSNQPQHF. The CDR3 DNA is TGTGCCAGCAGCCAATTTGAGGTTAGCAATCAGCCCCAGCATTTT.

The chain joins TRBV10-3 to TRBJ1-2, with a weak D call TRBD1 (5 bases). This CDR3 spans 12 amino acids. From germline, CDR1 is ENHRY and CDR2 SYGVKD. V was pared by 6 bases and J by 4 bases, with 9 bases between. The CDR3 sequence is CAIRDTTYGYTF. As DNA, the CDR3 is TGTGCCATCAGGGACACGACCTATGGCTACACCTTC.

This clonotype turned up a few times. The chain recombines TRBV6-2 or TRBV6-3 with TRBJ2-1, with D hard to call. Germline assignment: CDR1 MNHEY and CDR2 SVGEGT. This CDR3 is 16 amino acids long. V was cut by 1 base and J by 0 bases, with 10 bases left in between. The CDR3 sequence: CASSYWTESSYNEQFF. The CDR3 nucleotides read TGTGCCAGCAGTTACTGGACCGAAAGCTCCTACAATGAGCAGTTCTTC.

This rearrangement joins TRBV7-2 to TRBJ2-1; tentatively, D is TRBD2 (7 bases). Trimming pared 2 bases from V and 3 bases from J, leaving 14 bases between. Germline V gene lookup returns CDR1 SGHTA and CDR2 FQGNSA. This CDR3 contains 16 residues. The CDR3, as DNA: TGTGCCAGCAGCTTATTCATAGGGGGGGACTACAATGAGCAGTTCTTC. Its protein product is CASSLFIGGDYNEQFF.

This clonotype occurred many times. The V call is TRBV7-2, the J call TRBJ2-5, with TRBD1 matching 8 bases. The CDR3 is made up of 15 amino acids. Per the germline V gene, CDR1 is SGHTA and CDR2 is FQGNSA. V lost 3 bases and J lost 4; bases outside the gene matches: 7. The CDR3, as DNA: TGTGCCAGCAGCTTTATGGGGACAGGAGGAGAGACCCAGTACTTC. It encodes CASSFMGTGGETQYF.

At least ten counts were recorded for this clonotype. This sequence joins TRBV7-6 and TRBJ2-1; weak D call: TRBD1 (6 bases). The CDR3 is 15 residues long. Germline CDR1 is SGHVS and CDR2 is FNYEAQ. V was clipped by 4 bases and J by 3 bases, with 13 bases between them. The CDR3 DNA reads as TGTGCCAGCAGCTCAAGGACAGAATACTACAATGAGCAGTTCTTC. Protein sequence: CASSSRTEYYNEQFF.

This sequence joins TRBV2 and TRBJ2-3; TRBD2 agrees at 7 bases. This CDR3 has 12 residues. Germline trimming cut 6 bases from V and 7 bases from J; bases unmatched to any gene: 4. Germline V CDR1 and CDR2: SNHLY, FYNNEI. CDR3 sequence: CASRGGPHTQYF. In nucleotides, the CDR3 is TGTGCCAGCAGGGGAGGGCCGCATACGCAGTATTTT.

The rearrangement uses TRBV6-6 and TRBJ2-7; no definite D call. Germline lookup yields CDR1 MNHNY and CDR2 SVGAGI (reference sequence). Trimming pared 3 bases from V and 3 bases from J, leaving 9 bases between. The CDR3 covers 13 residues. The CDR3 spells CASSYSVLYEQYF. DNA for the CDR3: TGTGCCAGCAGTTATTCAGTACTCTACGAGCAGTACTTC.

This clonotype came up a few times. The J gene is TRBJ1-6, the V gene TRBV7-8; 8 nucleotides agree with TRBD1. J lost 16 bases, V lost 5 bases, and 13 bases had no gene match. The CDR3 is made up of 14 amino acids. Germline V gene sequence: CDR1 SGHVS, CDR2 FQNEAQ. CDR3 nucleotides: TGTGCCAGCAGCCCATGGACAGGGAAGGGCCCTCTCCACTTT. This codes for CASSPWTGKGPLHF.